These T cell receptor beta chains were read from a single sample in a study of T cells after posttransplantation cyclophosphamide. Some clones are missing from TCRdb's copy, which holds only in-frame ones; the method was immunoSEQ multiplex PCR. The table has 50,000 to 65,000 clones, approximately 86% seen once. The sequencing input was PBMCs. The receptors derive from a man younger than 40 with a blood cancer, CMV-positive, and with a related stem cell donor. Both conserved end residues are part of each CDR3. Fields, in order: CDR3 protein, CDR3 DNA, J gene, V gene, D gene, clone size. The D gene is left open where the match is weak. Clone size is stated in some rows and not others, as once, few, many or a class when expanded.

CASSPSYSGSYEQYF	TGCGCCAGCAGCCCTAGTTACAGCGGGAGCTACGAGCAGTACTTC	TRBJ2-7	TRBV5-1	TRBD2	-
CASSLTGVADTQYF	TGTGCCAGCAGCTTAACGGGGGTCGCAGATACGCAGTATTTT	TRBJ2-3	TRBV7-9	-	-
CASSKGQGLRGTEAFF	TGTGCCAGCAGCAAGGGACAGGGGCTTAGGGGCACTGAAGCTTTCTTT	TRBJ1-1	TRBV28	TRBD1	-
CSVDTGGLTGELFF	TGCAGCGTTGACACGGGAGGACTCACCGGGGAGCTGTTTTTT	TRBJ2-2	TRBV29-1	TRBD2	-
CASSETRIAGSTDTQYF	TGTGCCAGCAGTGAGACCCGTATTGCAGGTTCCACAGATACGCAGTATTTT	TRBJ2-3	TRBV6-1	-	-
CASSGAGTGSSRAFF	TGTGCCAGCAGCGGAGCCGGGACAGGGAGTTCCAGAGCTTTCTTT	TRBJ1-1	TRBV5-5	TRBD1	-
CASSITLAGVRETQYF	TGTGCCAGTAGTATCACCTTAGCGGGGGTGCGGGAGACCCAGTACTTC	TRBJ2-5	TRBV19	TRBD2	once
CARSTSGGLDEQYF	TGTGCCAGAAGCACATCAGGGGGGCTCGACGAGCAGTACTTC	TRBJ2-7	TRBV5-3	-	-
CASSLTDYEQYF	TGTGCCAGCAGCCTAACTGACTACGAGCAGTACTTC	TRBJ2-7	TRBV5-8	-	-
CASSHGTSSDEQYF	TGTGCCAGCAGCCACGGGACTAGCAGCGACGAGCAGTACTTC	TRBJ2-7	TRBV9	TRBD2	once
CASSVAGISYNEQFF	TGTGCCAGCAGCGTAGCCGGTATTTCCTACAATGAGCAGTTCTTC	TRBJ2-1	TRBV9	-	-
CASSWTSGPYEQYF	TGTGCCAGCAGCTGGACTAGCGGACCCTACGAGCAGTACTTC	TRBJ2-7	TRBV7-2	TRBD2	-